These 24 T cell receptor beta chains originate from one sample sequenced in a study of cytotoxic CD8 clonotypes in ibrutinib-treated CLL. The method was immunoSEQ multiplex PCR; TCRdb's version includes in-frame clones alone and lacks a portion of them. The profile shows fewer than 100,000 clones, about 86% of them singletons. This material consisted of PBMCs, taken before ibrutinib treatment. The source of these receptors is a human donor with chronic lymphocytic leukemia.

CDR3 in DNA: TGTGCCAGCAGCTCGGGGGTAGGCGGACCCCAGGGGTACAATGAGCAGTTCTTC. Encoded protein: CASSSGVGGPQGYNEQFF. The V and J genes are TRBV5-4 and TRBJ2-1; D is possibly TRBD1 or TRBD2 (6 bases each). The germline CDR1 and CDR2 sequences are SGHNT and YYREEE (reference sequence). The CDR3 is 18 residues long. V was clipped by 3 bases and J by 4 bases, with 23 bases between them.

V gene TRBV5-6 combines with J gene TRBJ2-1; weak D call: TRBD1 (6 bases). V lost 1 base to trimming and J lost 3 bases, with 11 bases between them. Germline V gene lookup returns CDR1 SGHDT and CDR2 YYEEEE. The CDR3 extends over 15 amino acids. The CDR3 coding sequence is TGTGCCAGCAGCTTGAGCCAGGGGTTCTACAATGAGCAGTTCTTC. Residues: CASSLSQGFYNEQFF. Drawing the rest from reference TRBV5-6 and TRBJ2-1, the complete variable domain is DAGVTQSPTHLIKTRGQQVTLRCSPKSGHDTVSWYQQALGQGPQFIFQYYEEEERQRGNFPDRFSGHQFPNYSSELNVNALLLGDSALYLCASSLSQGFYNEQFFGPGTRLTVL.

The chain joins TRBV7-2 to TRBJ2-1; the D is unclear. V was cut by 5 bases and J by 9 bases, with 11 bases left in between. The CDR3 has 12 residues. Germline V gene sequence: CDR1 SGHTA, CDR2 FQGNSA. The CDR3 spells CASSPHLGEQFF. The CDR3 nucleotides read TGTGCCAGCAGCCCCCACCTAGGTGAGCAGTTCTTC. Full variable domain (missing parts from reference TRBV7-2 and TRBJ2-1): GAGVSQSPSNKVTEKGKDVELRCDPISGHTALYWYRQSLGQGLEFLIYFQGNSAPDKSGLPSDRFSAERTGGSVSTLTIQRTQQEDSAVYLCASSPHLGEQFFGPGTRLTVL.

CDR3: CASSLPRGRTEAFF. The CDR3 DNA follows: TGTGCCAGCAGCCTCCCCCGGGGGCGCACTGAAGCTTTCTTT. The chain is built from TRBV7-2 and TRBJ1-1; tentative D call: TRBD1 (6 bases). Trimming stripped 5 bases from V and 4 bases from J, with 14 bases between. Germline V gene sequence: CDR1 SGHTA, CDR2 FQGNSA. This CDR3 spans 14 amino acids.

The CDR3 sequence is CASSVGSGNHYEQYF. In DNA, the CDR3 is TGTGCCAGCAGCGTAGGTAGCGGGAACCACTACGAGCAGTACTTC. The rearrangement links TRBV9 to TRBJ2-7; 8 positions agree with TRBD2. Germline values: CDR1 SGDLS, CDR2 YYNGEE. This CDR3 comprises 15 residues. J was trimmed by 3 bases and V by 0 bases; bases with no gene match: 5.

The chain joins TRBV19 to TRBJ2-1; 14 positions agree with TRBD2. Germline CDR1 LNHDA, CDR2 SQIVND (reference sequence). J was trimmed by 10 bases and V by 5 bases; bases with no gene match: 10. This CDR3 has 16 amino acids. CDR3 sequence reads: CASSSAGTSGRDEQFF. For the CDR3, the DNA is TGTGCCAGTAGTTCAGCCGGGACTAGCGGGAGAGACGAGCAGTTCTTC.

This sequence joins TRBV30 and TRBJ2-7; 9 nucleotides agree with TRBD1. Germline CDR1 is GTSNPN and CDR2 is SVGIG (reference sequence). V shed 2 bases, J shed 7 bases, and the junction held 12 bases outside the gene matches. This CDR3 has 15 amino acids. The DNA of the CDR3 is TGTGCCTGGAGTCACACCGGGACAGGGCAAGAAGAGCAGTACTTC. It is translated as CAWSHTGTGQEEQYF.

The table lists this clone with a few counts. CDR3 bases: TGTGCCAGCAGCGGTCCAGAGAATGAAAAACTGTTTTTT. The encoded protein is CASSGPENEKLFF. The chain links TRBV9 to TRBJ1-4; D uncertain. Trimming shortened V by 3 bases and J by 5 bases, and 8 bases separated the two germline ends. Germline loops: CDR1 SGDLS, CDR2 YYNGEE. The CDR3 length is 13 residues.

This chain connects TRBV2 to TRBJ2-7; the match to TRBD1 covers 7 bases. Trimming removed 7 bases from V and 2 bases from J; junction bases left unmatched: 5. Looked up from germline, CDR1 is SNHLY and CDR2 is FYNNEI. This CDR3 spans 13 amino acids. CDR3 DNA: TGTGCCAGCACCGGGACAGTTACCTACGAGCAGTACTTC. This codes for CASTGTVTYEQYF.

The chain carries TRBV28 and TRBJ1-5; 12 bases match TRBD1. Germline loops: CDR1 MDHEN, CDR2 SYDVKM. Trimming removed 6 bases from V and 4 bases from J; junction bases left unmatched: 13. The CDR3 has 18 amino acids. DNA for the CDR3: TGTGCCAGCAGGTCTAATCCCGGGACAGGGGGCTTTAATCAGCCCCAGCATTTT. This gives the protein CASRSNPGTGGFNQPQHF.

This clone was found once. V and J are TRBV27 and TRBJ1-1, with D perhaps TRBD1 (6 bases). The germline CDR1 and CDR2 sequences are MNHEY and SMNVEV (reference sequence). Trimming pared 2 bases from V and 0 bases from J, leaving 16 bases between. The CDR3 is made up of 17 amino acids. CDR3 DNA: TGTGCCAGCAGTTTACTCGACAGGTGGGGCATGAACACTGAAGCTTTCTTT. Its protein product is CASSLLDRWGMNTEAFF.

The chain combines TRBV13 with TRBJ2-7; TRBD2 matches 11 bases. Trimming took 0 bases from V and 1 from J; bases not matched to a gene: 8. This CDR3 comprises 18 residues. The germline gives CDR1 PRHDT, CDR2 FYEKMQ (reference sequence). The CDR3 reads CASSLGKVAGGPSYEQYF. CDR3 bases: TGTGCCAGCAGCTTAGGCAAGGTAGCGGGAGGGCCGTCCTACGAGCAGTACTTC.

CDR3 DNA: TGTGCCAGCACCAAACCAGCTAGCACAGATACGCAGTATTTT. Translated: CASTKPASTDTQYF. The chain combines TRBV7-9 with TRBJ2-3; D gene ambiguous. This CDR3 has 14 residues. The germline V gene encodes CDR1 SEHNR and CDR2 FQNEAQ (reference sequence). The ends were cut back, 7 bases at V and 0 bases at J, with 11 bases in the middle.

The V call is TRBV29-1, the J call TRBJ2-7, with D possibly TRBD2 on 6 matching bases. CDR3 length: 15 residues. Germline V gives CDR1 SQVTM, CDR2 ANQGSEA. The V and J ends lost 8 bases and 0 bases respectively, with 20 bases between them. In DNA, the CDR3 is TGCAGCTTCAACCGAGCGGACGGGGGCTCCTACGAGCAGTACTTC. It codes for CSFNRADGGSYEQYF.

V gene TRBV9 combines with J gene TRBJ1-2; D is undetermined. The CDR3 is 15 amino acids. V was pared by 4 bases and J by 1 base, with 14 bases between. Germline CDR1 reads SGDLS; CDR2 reads YYNGEE. CDR3 nucleotide sequence: TGTGCCAGCAGCACGGACCCGAGACTTAACTATGGCTACACCTTC. This sequence encodes CASSTDPRLNYGYTF.

The chain recombines TRBV11-1 with TRBJ2-3; TRBD2 is a possible D gene (6 bases). V lost 7 bases to trimming and J lost 4 bases, with 15 bases between them. This CDR3 comprises 14 residues. CDR1 is SGHAT and CDR2 is FQDESV in the germline V gene (reference sequence). The CDR3 region is CASTRRRGSDTQYF. CDR3 coding DNA: TGTGCCAGCACCCGCCGCCGGGGGTCAGATACGCAGTATTTT.

The chain joins TRBV9 to TRBJ2-2, with 7 bases lining up with TRBD2. This CDR3 comprises 15 residues. V was clipped by 6 bases and J by 0 bases; unmatched bases: 5. Germline V CDR1 and CDR2: SGDLS, YYNGEE. Here the CDR3 DNA reads TGTGCCAGCACCCCTGGGGGGGCGAACACCGGGGAGCTGTTTTTT. Translation: CASTPGGANTGELFF.

This clone came up once. The gene calls are TRBV6-1 and TRBJ1-5; D may be TRBD1 (6 bases). From germline, CDR1 is MNHNS and CDR2 SASEGT. The CDR3 is made up of 18 amino acids. With 0 bases removed from V and 4 bases from J, the gap between germline ends came to 19 bases. This CDR3 reads CASSEALRQAIKNQPQHF. DNA for the CDR3: TGTGCCAGCAGTGAAGCGCTTCGACAGGCTATAAAGAATCAGCCCCAGCATTTT.

The genes are TRBV6-1 and TRBJ1-1; no clear D gene. Germline CDR1 reads MNHNS; CDR2 reads SASEGT. The CDR3 extends over 8 amino acids. V was trimmed by 0 bases and J by 13 bases, leaving 0 bases between them. CDR3 in DNA: TGTGCCAGCAGTGAAGCTTTCTTT. Its translation: CASSEAFF.

V gene TRBV11-2 combines with J gene TRBJ1-1, with TRBD1 matching 7 bases. From germline, CDR1 is SGHAT and CDR2 FQNNGV. The CDR3 is 12 amino acids. The V gene end was trimmed by 5 bases and the J gene end by 10 bases; junction bases not matched to a gene: 7. CDR3 sequence: CASSPPGQRAFF. The CDR3 region has the DNA TGTGCCAGCAGCCCACCGGGACAGCGAGCTTTCTTT.

The genes are TRBV9 and TRBJ2-1, with TRBD2 as a possible D gene (6 bases). V lost 1 base to trimming and J lost 3 bases, with 11 bases between them. The germline gives CDR1 SGDLS, CDR2 YYNGEE. This CDR3 contains 15 residues. The CDR3 loop is CASSVLAGSYNEQFF. The CDR3 nucleotides are TGTGCCAGCAGCGTACTCGCGGGAAGCTACAATGAGCAGTTCTTC.

This clone was counted a few times. The chain has TRBV4-1 and TRBJ1-5, with 8 bases lining up with TRBD1. Trimming at V came to 0 bases and at J to 4 bases, leaving 8 bases not matched to a gene. Germline CDR1 is MGHRA and CDR2 is YSYEKL. CDR3 length: 17 residues. In DNA form, the CDR3 reads TGCGCCAGCAGCCAAGACAGGGGGCGGGGAATTAATCAGCCCCAGCATTTT. This gives the protein CASSQDRGRGINQPQHF.

The CDR3 DNA sequence: TGTGCCATCGGCGGGGCTACCAGGACAGATACGCAGTATTTT. Translated: CAIGGATRTDTQYF. This chain links TRBV19 with TRBJ2-3, with D possibly matching TRBD2 (6 bases). The V end was cut by 10 bases, the J end by 3 bases, with 17 bases between. CDR1 LNHDA and CDR2 SQIVND come from the germline V gene (reference sequence). The CDR3 totals 14 residues.

This chain links TRBV11-3 with TRBJ2-3, with D perhaps matching TRBD2 (5 bases). The V end was cut by 2 bases, the J end by 4 bases, with 10 bases between. There are 14 residues in the CDR3. Germline lookup yields CDR1 SGHNT and CDR2 YENEEA. The CDR3 DNA reads TGTGCCAGCAGCTTAATGATAGCGTCAGATACGCAGTATTTT. Residues: CASSLMIASDTQYF.